This paragraph covers one T cell receptor beta chain sequence. What it recognizes is unknown. Repertoires were generated with immunoSEQ multiplex PCR, while TCRdb's copy carries only in-frame clones and drops some. This table holds around 350,000 clones, roughly 85% found once. The treatment here: 15 to 20 received Ad26.COV2.S at low or high dose, single or two shots; 5 received placebo; per-sample allocation not given. At day 63 after the first vaccine or placebo injection, samples were drawn. Boston hosted the donor, who was an adult aged 18-55 years. The CDR3 loop spans 12 amino acids. The V end was cut by 6 bases, the J end by 7 bases, with 10 bases between. Germline CDR1 reads SEHNR; CDR2 reads FQNEAQ (reference sequence). The data were obtained in a study of Ad26.COV2.S vaccination and SARS-CoV-2 variants. Study-wide context: As a participant in COV1001, the donor was in the Ad26.COV2.S trial arm. General observations from the study: Post-vaccination breadth of spike-specific CD8+ and CD4+ T cell responses was reportedly substantial.

The rearrangement joins TRBV7-9 to TRBJ1-3; D unresolved. This receptor was obtained from a person aged 18 to 65 who received the Ad26.COV2.S COVID-19 vaccine or a placebo. Material: peripheral blood, obtained in a trial of Ad26.COV2.S vaccine versus placebo. The DNA for the CDR3 is TGTGCCAGCAGGCCCGAAGATAACACCATATATTTT. Residues: CASRPEDNTIYF.